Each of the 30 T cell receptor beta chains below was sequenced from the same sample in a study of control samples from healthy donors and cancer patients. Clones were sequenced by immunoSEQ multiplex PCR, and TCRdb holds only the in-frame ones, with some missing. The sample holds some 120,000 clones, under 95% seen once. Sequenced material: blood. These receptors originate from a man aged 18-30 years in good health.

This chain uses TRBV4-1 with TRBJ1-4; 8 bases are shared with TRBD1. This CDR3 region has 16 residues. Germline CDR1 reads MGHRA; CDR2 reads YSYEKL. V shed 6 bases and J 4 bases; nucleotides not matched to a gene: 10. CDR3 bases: TGCGCCAGCAGTCAACGTCCGGGACAGGTTAATGAAAAACTGTTTTTT. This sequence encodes CASSQRPGQVNEKLFF.

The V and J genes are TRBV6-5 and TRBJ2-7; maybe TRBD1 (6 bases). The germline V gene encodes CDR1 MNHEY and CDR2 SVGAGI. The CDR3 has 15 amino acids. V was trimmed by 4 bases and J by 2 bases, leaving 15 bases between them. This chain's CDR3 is CASSLAPGEAYEQYF. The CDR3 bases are TGTGCCAGCAGTTTAGCTCCAGGGGAAGCCTACGAGCAGTACTTC.

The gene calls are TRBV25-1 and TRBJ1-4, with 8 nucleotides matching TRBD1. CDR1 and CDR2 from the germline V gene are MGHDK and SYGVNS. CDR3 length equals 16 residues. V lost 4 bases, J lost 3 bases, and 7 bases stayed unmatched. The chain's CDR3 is CASSAQAGGSNEKLFF. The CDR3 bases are TGTGCCAGCAGTGCCCAAGCAGGGGGCTCTAATGAAAAACTGTTTTTT. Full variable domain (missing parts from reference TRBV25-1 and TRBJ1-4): EADIYQTPRYLVIGTGKKITLECSQTMGHDKMYWYQQDPGMELHLIHYSYGVNSTEKGDLSSESTVSRIRTEHFPLTLESARPSHTSQYLCASSAQAGGSNEKLFFGSGTQLSVL.

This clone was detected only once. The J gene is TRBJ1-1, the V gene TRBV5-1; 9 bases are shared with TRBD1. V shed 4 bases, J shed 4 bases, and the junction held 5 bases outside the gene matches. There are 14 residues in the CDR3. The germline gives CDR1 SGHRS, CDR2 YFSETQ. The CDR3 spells CASSPGQGFTEAFF. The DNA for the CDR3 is TGCGCCAGCAGCCCGGGACAGGGCTTCACTGAAGCTTTCTTT.

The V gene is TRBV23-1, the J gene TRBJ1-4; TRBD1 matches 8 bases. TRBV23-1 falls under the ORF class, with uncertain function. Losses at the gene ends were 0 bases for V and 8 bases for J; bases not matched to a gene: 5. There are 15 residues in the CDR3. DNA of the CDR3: TGCGCCAGCAGTCAATCGACAGGGGAGGAGGAAAAACTGTTTTTT. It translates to CASSQSTGEEEKLFF.

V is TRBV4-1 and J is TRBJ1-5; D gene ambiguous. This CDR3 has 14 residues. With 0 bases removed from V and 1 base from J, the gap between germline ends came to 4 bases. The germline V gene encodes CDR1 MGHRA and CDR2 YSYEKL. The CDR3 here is CASSQDLSNQPQHF. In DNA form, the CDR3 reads TGCGCCAGCAGCCAAGATCTAAGCAATCAGCCCCAGCATTTT.

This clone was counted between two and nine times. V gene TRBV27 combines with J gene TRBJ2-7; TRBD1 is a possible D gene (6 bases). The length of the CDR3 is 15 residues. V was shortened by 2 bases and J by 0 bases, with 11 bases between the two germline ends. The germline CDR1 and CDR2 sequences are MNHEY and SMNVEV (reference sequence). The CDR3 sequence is CASSLKGVSSYEQYF. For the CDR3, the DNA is TGTGCCAGCAGTTTAAAGGGGGTGAGCTCCTACGAGCAGTACTTC.

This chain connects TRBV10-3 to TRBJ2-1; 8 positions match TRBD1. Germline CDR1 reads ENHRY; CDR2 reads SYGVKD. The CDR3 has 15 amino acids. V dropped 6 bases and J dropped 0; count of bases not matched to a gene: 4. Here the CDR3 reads CAIRAGTGSYNEQFF. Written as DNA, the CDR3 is TGTGCCATCAGGGCAGGGACAGGCTCCTACAATGAGCAGTTCTTC.

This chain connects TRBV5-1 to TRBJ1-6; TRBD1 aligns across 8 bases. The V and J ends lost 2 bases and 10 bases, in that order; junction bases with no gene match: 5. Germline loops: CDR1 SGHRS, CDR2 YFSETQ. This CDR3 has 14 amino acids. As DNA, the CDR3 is TGCGCCAGCAGCTTCCAGGGGGCAAGCTCACCCCTCCACTTT. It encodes CASSFQGASSPLHF.

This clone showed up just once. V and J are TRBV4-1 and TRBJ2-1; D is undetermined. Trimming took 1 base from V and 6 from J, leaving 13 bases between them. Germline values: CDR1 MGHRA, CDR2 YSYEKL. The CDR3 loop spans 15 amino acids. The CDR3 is CASSQVRKLSNEQFF. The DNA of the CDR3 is TGCGCCAGCAGCCAAGTCAGGAAACTCTCCAATGAGCAGTTCTTC.

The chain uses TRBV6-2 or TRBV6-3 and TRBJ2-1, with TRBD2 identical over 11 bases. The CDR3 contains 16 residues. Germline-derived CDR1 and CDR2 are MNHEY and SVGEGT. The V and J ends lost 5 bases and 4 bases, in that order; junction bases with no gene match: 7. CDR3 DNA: TGTGCCAGCAGTACCTCACTAGCGGGGGAATACAATGAGCAGTTCTTC. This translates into CASSTSLAGEYNEQFF.

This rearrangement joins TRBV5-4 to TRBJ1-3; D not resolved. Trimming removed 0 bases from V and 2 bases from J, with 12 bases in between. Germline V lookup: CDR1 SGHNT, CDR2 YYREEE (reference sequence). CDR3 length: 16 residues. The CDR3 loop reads CASSLGRVQTGNTIYF. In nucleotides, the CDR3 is TGTGCCAGCAGCTTGGGCCGGGTGCAGACTGGAAACACCATATATTTT. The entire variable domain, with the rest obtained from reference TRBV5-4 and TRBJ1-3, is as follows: ETGVTQSPTHLIKTRGQQVTLRCSSQSGHNTVSWYQQALGQGPQFIFQYYREEENGRGNFPPRFSGLQFPNYSSELNVNALELDDSALYLCASSLGRVQTGNTIYFGEGSWLTVV.

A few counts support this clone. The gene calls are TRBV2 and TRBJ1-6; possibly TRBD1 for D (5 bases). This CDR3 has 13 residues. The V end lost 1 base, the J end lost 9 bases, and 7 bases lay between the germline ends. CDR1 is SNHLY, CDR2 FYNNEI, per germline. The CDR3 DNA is TGTGCCAGCAGTGAAGGCGGGGGTTCACCCCTCCACTTT. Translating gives CASSEGGGSPLHF.

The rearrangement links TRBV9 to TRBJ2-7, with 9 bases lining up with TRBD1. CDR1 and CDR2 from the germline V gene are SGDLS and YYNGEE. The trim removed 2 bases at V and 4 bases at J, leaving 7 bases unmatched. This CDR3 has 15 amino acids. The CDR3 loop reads CASSVSGTGNYEQYF. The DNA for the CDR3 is TGTGCCAGCAGCGTGTCCGGGACAGGGAATTACGAGCAGTACTTC.

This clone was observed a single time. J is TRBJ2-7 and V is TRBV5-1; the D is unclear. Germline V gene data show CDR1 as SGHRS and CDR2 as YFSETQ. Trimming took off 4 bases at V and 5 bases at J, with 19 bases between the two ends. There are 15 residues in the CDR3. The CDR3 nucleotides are TGCGCCAGCAGCCGGCTACTCTCCTGGGTCCACGAGCAGTACTTC. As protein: CASSRLLSWVHEQYF.

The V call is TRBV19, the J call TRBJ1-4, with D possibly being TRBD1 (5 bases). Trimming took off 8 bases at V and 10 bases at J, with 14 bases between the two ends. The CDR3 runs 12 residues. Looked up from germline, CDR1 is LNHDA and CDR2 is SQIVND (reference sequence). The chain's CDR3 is CASSVSGGKLFF. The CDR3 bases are TGTGCCAGTTCTGTTTCGGGGGGAAAACTGTTTTTT.

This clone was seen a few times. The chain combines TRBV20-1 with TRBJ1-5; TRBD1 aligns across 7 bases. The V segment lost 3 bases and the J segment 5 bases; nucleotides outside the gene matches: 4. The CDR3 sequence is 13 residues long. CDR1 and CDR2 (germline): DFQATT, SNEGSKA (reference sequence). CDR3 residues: CSASEGAYQPQHF. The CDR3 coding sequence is TGCAGTGCTAGTGAGGGGGCCTATCAGCCCCAGCATTTT.

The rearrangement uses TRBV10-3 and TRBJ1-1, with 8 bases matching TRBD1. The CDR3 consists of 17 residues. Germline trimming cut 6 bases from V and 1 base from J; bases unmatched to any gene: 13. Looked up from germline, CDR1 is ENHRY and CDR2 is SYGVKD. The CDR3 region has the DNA TGTGCCATCAGCGAACCACCTAGGACAGGGAAGAACACTGAAGCTTTCTTT. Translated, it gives CAISEPPRTGKNTEAFF.

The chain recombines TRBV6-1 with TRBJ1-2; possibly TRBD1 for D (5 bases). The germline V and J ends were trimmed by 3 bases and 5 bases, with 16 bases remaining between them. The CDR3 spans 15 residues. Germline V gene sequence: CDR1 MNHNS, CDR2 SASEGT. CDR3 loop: CASSDTVGGWYGYTF. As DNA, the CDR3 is TGTGCCAGCAGTGATACGGTTGGGGGTTGGTATGGCTACACCTTC.

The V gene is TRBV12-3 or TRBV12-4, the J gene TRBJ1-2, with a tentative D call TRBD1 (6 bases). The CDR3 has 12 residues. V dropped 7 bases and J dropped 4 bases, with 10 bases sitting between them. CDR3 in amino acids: CASMDSFYGYTF. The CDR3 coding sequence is TGTGCCAGCATGGACAGTTTCTATGGCTACACCTTC.

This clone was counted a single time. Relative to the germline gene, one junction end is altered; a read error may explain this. For the CDR3, the DNA is TGTGCCAGCAGCCCTGACTACTCCAACAATGAGCAGTTCTTC. This sequence encodes CASSPDYSNNEQFF. The V and J genes are TRBV3-1 (or the pseudogene TRBV3-2) and TRBJ2-1; D may be TRBD2 (5 bases). The CDR3 is made up of 14 amino acids. Germline V CDR1 and CDR2: LGHDT, YNNKEL (reference sequence).

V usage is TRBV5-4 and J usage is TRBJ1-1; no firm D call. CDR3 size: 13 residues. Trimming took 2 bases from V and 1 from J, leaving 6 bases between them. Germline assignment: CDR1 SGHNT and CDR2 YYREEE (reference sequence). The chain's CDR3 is CASSFGRNTEAFF. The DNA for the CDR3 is TGTGCCAGCAGCTTTGGGAGGAACACTGAAGCTTTCTTT.

In nucleotides, the CDR3 is TGTGCCAGCGCTTTGGGGGGGGCGAGCACCGGGGAGCTGTTTTTT. Protein product: CASALGGASTGELFF. The V gene is TRBV6-5, the J gene TRBJ2-2; D perhaps matches TRBD2 (7 bases). This CDR3 has 15 amino acids. Germline V gene data show CDR1 as MNHEY and CDR2 as SVGAGI. The ends were cut back, 8 bases at V and 4 bases at J, with 17 bases in the middle.

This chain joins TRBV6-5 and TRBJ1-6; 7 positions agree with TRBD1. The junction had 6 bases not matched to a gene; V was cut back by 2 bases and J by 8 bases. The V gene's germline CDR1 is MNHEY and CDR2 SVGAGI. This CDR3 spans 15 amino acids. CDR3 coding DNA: TGTGCCAGCAGTTACGGTCAGGGGGAACATTCACCCCTCCACTTT. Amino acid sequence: CASSYGQGEHSPLHF.

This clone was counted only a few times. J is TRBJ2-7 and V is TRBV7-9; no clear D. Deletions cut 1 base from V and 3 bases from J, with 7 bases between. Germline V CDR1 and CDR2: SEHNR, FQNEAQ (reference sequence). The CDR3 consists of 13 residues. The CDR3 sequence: CASSLGVGYEQYF. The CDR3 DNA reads TGTGCCAGCAGCTTAGGGGTAGGCTACGAGCAGTACTTC. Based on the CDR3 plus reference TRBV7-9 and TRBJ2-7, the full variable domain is DTGVSQNPRHKITKRGQNVTFRCDPISEHNRLYWYRQTLGQGPEFLTYFQNEAQLEKSRLLSDRFSAERPKGSFSTLEIQRTEQGDSAMYLCASSLGVGYEQYFGPGTRLTVT.

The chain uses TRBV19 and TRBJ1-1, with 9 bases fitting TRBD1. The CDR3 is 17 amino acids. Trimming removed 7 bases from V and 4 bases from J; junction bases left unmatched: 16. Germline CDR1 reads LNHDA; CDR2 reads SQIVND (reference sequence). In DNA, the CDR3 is TGTGCCAGTAAGTTGAGAACAGGGGGCGAGGAGGGCACTGAAGCTTTCTTT. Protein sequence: CASKLRTGGEEGTEAFF.

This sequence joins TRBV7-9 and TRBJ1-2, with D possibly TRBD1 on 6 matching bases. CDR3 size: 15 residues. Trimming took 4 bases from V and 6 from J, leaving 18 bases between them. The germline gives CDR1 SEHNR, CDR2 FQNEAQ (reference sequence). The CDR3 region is CASSSNGQTWDGYTF. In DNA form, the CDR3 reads TGTGCCAGCAGCTCTAATGGACAGACCTGGGATGGCTACACCTTC. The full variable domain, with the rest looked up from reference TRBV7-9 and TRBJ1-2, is DTGVSQNPRHKITKRGQNVTFRCDPISEHNRLYWYRQTLGQGPEFLTYFQNEAQLEKSRLLSDRFSAERPKGSFSTLEIQRTEQGDSAMYLCASSSNGQTWDGYTFGSGTRLTVV.

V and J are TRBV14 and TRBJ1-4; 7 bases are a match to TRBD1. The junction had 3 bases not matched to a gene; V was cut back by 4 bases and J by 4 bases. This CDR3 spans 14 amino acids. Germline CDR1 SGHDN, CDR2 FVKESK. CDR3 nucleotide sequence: TGTGCCAGCAGCCCCAGGGGGGGTAATGAAAAACTGTTTTTT. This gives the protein CASSPRGGNEKLFF.

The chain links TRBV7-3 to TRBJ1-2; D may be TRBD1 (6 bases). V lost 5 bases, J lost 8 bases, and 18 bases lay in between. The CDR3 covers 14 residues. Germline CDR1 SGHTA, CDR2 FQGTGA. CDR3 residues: CASSLRGAGTGYTF. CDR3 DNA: TGTGCCAGCAGCCTTCGAGGGGCAGGGACAGGCTACACCTTC.

In nucleotides, the CDR3 is TGCGCCAGCAGCAGAACCGGGACAGACAATCAGCCCCAGCATTTT. Translating gives CASSRTGTDNQPQHF. The rearrangement uses TRBV5-1 and TRBJ1-5, with 7 bases aligning to TRBD1. Germline V gene sequence: CDR1 SGHRS, CDR2 YFSETQ. Germline trimming cut 4 bases from V and 3 bases from J; bases unmatched to any gene: 7. The CDR3 is 15 amino acids.